The present entry profiles one TCR beta chain with its context. A few counts support this clonotype. The antigen this receptor binds is unknown. No per-base quality is available; no much larger clone lies one base away. Receptors were amplified or captured by 5' RACE. TCRdb records Illumina HiSeq 2000 as the sequencer. A universal primer binding site was introduced by template switching, and a unique molecular identifier was present in the final cDNA, enabling accurate counting of TCR cDNA molecules. First-strand cDNA for TCR alpha and beta chains was synthesized from specific primers in the conserved constant-segment region. To control for contamination, every cDNA library carried two barcodes: a SMART-Mk sample barcode plus Illumina barcodes. Two successive PCR steps introduced TruSeq adapter sequences along with Illumina sample barcodes. The TCR alpha and beta cDNA libraries were sequenced on the Illumina HiSeq platform using custom primers. In the source study's methods: MiGEC was used to process raw reads and extract unique molecular identifiers, and MiXCR was used to find CDR3 positions. Recombination models were inferred per individual with the repgenHMM and IGoR tools using an EM algorithm. Shared clonotypes were analyzed with the tcR package in R, and sharing was normalized by the product of cloneset sizes. To study raw recombination without the effects of thymic and clonal selection, out-of-frame nonproductive sequences were analyzed. TCRdb cleaned the public reads at Q25 with fastp, built clones with MiXCR and kept in-frame beta chains. Entries are consolidated by CDR3 protein sequence, retaining the most common genes and DNA. TCRdb, not the original authors, processed these V and J calls. The sample table records 300,000 to 400,000 distinct CDR3 sequences; roughly 9% of these occur just once. The ten most abundant clones make up approximately 8.9% of the sample.

This sample is drawn from a study of identical twins (dated by TCRdb to the mid-2010s). A note on the overall study: The study deep-sequenced TCR alpha and beta repertoires from monozygotic twins, unrelated adults of various ages and cord blood to test whether fetal clonotypes persist. Replicate twin experiments were performed at different times using different library preparation protocols to rule out contamination.

The investigation overall reported the following: Compared with coincidental sharing between unrelated individuals, out-of-frame TCR alpha sequences shared between twins showed an excess of sequences with low generation probability. Invariant T cells such as MAIT and iNKT could partly confound zero-insertion analyses, although diverse VJ usage argued against such confounding for most clonotypes. Because the same donors could not be followed over many years, conclusions were based on cross-sectional statistical analysis. Fewer insertions were carried by abundant cord blood beta clonotypes, a similar but weaker trend appeared in young adult naive repertoires, and no such trend appeared in memory repertoires. Recombination models systematically underestimated out-of-frame TCR alpha sharing in monozygotic twins but agreed with sharing between unrelated individuals. The excess sharing between twins in beta out-of-frame sequences was weaker because fewer shared sequences reduced the signal-to-noise ratio.

For CDR1 and CDR2, the germline V gene (reference sequence) lists MNHEY and SMNVEV. V loses 7 bases of germline sequence and J loses 3 bases, and the interval between the two ends is 21 bases. The CDR3 spans 16 residues, from the cysteine through the phenylalanine. Just the 48-base CDR3 DNA is kept, in frame starting at base 1. Every donor in the study was a healthy Caucasian. The researchers also sequenced three unrelated adults who were not twins: a male aged 18 to 30, a male aged 50 to 60, and a female aged 50 to 60. Miltenyi CD45RO+ enrichment and human naive T-cell isolation kits were used to isolate memory (CD45RO+) and naive T cells from PBMC.

The V and J segments used are TRBV27 and TRBJ2-5; the D gene lacks a confident call. The sequenced sample consisted of naive T cells sorted from blood. This specimen's cell subset or site label, per the study, means: cells isolated with a human naive T-cell isolation kit. The clonotype comes from a woman between 50 and 59 years old in good health. The CDR3 sequence is CASMFPLMSLEETQYF. The sequenced DNA: TGTGCCAGCATGTTCCCCCTCATGAGTCTTGAAGAGACCCAGTACTTC.